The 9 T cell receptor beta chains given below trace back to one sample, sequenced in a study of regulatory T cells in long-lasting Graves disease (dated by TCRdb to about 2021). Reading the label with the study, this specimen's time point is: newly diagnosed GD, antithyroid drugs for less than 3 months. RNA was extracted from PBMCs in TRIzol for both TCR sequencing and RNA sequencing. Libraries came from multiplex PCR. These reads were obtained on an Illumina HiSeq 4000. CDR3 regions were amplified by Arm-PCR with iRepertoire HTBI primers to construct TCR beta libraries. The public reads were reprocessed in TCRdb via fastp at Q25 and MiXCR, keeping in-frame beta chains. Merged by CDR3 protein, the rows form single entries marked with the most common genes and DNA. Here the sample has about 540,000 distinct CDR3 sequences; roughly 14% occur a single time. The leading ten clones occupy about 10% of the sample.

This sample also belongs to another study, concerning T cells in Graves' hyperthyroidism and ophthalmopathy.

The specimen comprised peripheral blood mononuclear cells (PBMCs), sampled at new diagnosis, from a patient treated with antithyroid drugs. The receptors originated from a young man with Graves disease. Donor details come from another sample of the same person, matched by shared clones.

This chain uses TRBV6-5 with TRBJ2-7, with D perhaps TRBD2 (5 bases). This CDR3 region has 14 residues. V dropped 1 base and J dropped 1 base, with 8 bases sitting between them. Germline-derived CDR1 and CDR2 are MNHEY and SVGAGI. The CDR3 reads CASSYLRGSYEQYF. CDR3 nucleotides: TGTGCCAGCAGTTACTTACGGGGATCCTACGAGCAGTACTTC.

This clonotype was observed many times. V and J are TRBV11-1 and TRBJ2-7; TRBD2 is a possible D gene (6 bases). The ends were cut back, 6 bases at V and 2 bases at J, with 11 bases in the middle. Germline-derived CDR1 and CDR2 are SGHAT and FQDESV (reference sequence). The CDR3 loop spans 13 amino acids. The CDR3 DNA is TGTGCCAGCAGGTCGCTAGCGACCTACGAGCAGTACTTC. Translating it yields CASRSLATYEQYF.

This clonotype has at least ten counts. The CDR3 region has the DNA TGCGCCAGCAGCTTGACGGGACGGATTCCCGAGCAGTACTTC. Translated, it gives CASSLTGRIPEQYF. This sequence joins TRBV5-1 and TRBJ2-7; D possibly uses TRBD1 or TRBD2 (5 bases each). Trimming pared 1 base from V and 6 bases from J, leaving 14 bases between. The CDR3 has 14 amino acids. Germline V gene lookup returns CDR1 SGHRS and CDR2 YFSETQ.

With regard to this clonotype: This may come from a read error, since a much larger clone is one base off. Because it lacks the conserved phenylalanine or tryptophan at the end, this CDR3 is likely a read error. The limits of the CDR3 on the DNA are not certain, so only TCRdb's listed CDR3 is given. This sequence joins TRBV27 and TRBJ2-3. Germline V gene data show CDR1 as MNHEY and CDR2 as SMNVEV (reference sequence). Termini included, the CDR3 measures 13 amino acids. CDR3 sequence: CASTGFLWNEQYL.

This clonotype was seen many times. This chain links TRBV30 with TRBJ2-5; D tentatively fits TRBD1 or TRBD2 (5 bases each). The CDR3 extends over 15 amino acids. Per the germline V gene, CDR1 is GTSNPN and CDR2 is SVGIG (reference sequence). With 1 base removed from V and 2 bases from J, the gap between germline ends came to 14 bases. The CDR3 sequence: CAWSGGAGGQETQYF. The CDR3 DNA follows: TGTGCCTGGAGTGGGGGCGCTGGGGGACAAGAGACCCAGTACTTC.

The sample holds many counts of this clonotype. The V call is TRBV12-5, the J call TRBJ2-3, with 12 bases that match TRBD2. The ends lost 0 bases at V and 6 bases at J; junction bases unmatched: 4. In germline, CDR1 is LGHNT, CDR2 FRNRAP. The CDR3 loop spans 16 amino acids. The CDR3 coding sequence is TGTGCTAGTGGTTTGGTACTAGCGGGAGGAGCGGATACGCAGTATTTT. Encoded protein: CASGLVLAGGADTQYF.

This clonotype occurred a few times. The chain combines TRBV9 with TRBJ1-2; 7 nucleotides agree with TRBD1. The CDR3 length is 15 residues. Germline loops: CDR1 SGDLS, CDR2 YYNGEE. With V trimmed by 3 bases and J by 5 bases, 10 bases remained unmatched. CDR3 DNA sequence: TGTGCCAGCAGCGGCGACAGGGTTGGGTCTTATGGCTACACCTTC. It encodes CASSGDRVGSYGYTF.

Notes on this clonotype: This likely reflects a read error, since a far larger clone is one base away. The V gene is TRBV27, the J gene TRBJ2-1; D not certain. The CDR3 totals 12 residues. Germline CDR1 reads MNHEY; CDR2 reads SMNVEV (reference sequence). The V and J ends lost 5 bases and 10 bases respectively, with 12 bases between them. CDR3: CASSQSGYEQFF. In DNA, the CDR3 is TGTGCCAGCAGTCAATCAGGATACGAGCAGTTCTTC.

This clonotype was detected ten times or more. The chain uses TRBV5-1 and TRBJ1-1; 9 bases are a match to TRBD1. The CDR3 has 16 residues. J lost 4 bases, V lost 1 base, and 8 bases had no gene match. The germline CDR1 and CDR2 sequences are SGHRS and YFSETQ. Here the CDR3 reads CASSLRPGQGGTEAFF. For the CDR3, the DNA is TGCGCCAGCAGCTTGCGGCCGGGACAGGGAGGCACTGAAGCTTTCTTT. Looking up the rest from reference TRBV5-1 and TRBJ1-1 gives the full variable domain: KAGVTQTPRYLIKTRGQQVTLSCSPISGHRSVSWYQQTPGQGLQFLFEYFSETQRNKGNFPGRFSGRQFSNSRSEMNVSTLELGDSALYLCASSLRPGQGGTEAFFGQGTRLTVV.